The rows below give T cell receptor beta chains drawn from one sample of a study of T-cell memory formation after mild COVID-19. TCRdb analysed the 5' RACE reads with MiXCR anew, one entry per CDR3 protein. This repertoire shows approximately 250,000 distinct CDR3 sequences, around 15% found once; its top ten account for around 23%. The sample was PBMCs or a T cell subset sorted from them (not recorded which). These receptors all come from a man between 18 and 29 years old who had mild COVID-19 (a few samples of this study predate the infection). Cell type and time point are not known. The CDR3 runs from the conserved cysteine through the conserved F or W. Fields, in order: J gene, clone size, D gene, V gene, CDR3 DNA, CDR3 protein. A D gene is named only where the DNA matches it firmly. Expanded clones are given a class, and other clones once, few, many or no size at all.

TRBJ2-4 | few | NA | TRBV29-1 | TGCAGCGTTTCCGGGACGGCTCAAAACATTCAGTACTTC | CSVSGTAQNIQYF
TRBJ2-5 | few | NA | TRBV29-1 | TGCAGCGTTGAGCGGGGGCTCTCTCAAGAGACCCAGTACTTC | CSVERGLSQETQYF
TRBJ1-4 | once | NA | TRBV14 | TGTGCCAGCAGCCAAGGGCGGACTAATGAAAAACTGTTTTTT | CASSQGRTNEKLFF
TRBJ1-1 | few | NA | TRBV7-3 | TGTGCCAGCAGTGGGGGGGGCACTGAAGCTTTCTTT | CASSGGGTEAFF
TRBJ1-1 | NA | NA | TRBV19 | TGTGCCAGTAGTATCTCTTCCGGAAACGGTGGGCTTTTCTTT | CASSISSGNGGLFF
TRBJ2-7 | many | NA | TRBV29-1 | TGCAGCGTTGAAACTAGGGATTACGAGCAGTACTTC | CSVETRDYEQYF
TRBJ2-2 | many | NA | TRBV29-1 | TGCAGCGTTGCCGAAACGAACACCGGGGAGCTGTTTTTT | CSVAETNTGELFF
TRBJ2-5 | few | NA | TRBV4-3 | TGCGCCAGCAGAAGGCACAGGGAAGAGATAGAGACCCAGTACTTC | CASRRHREEIETQYF
TRBJ1-2 | NA | TRBD1 | TRBV7-9 | TGTGCCAGCAGCTTAGCGAAAGGGGGCGCGGAAGCTAACTATGGCTACACCTTC | CASSLAKGGAEANYGYTF
TRBJ2-7 | few | NA | TRBV7-2 | TGTGCCAGCAGCTTAGGCGAGGGGCACGAGCAGTACTTC | CASSLGEGHEQYF
TRBJ1-5 | NA | NA | TRBV7-2 | TGTGCCAGCAGCTTAGGAGGGCGGCTGAGCAATCAGCCCCAGCATTTT | CASSLGGRLSNQPQHF
TRBJ1-2 | NA | NA | TRBV20-1 | TGCAGTGCGGAACAGGGCAACTATGGCTACACCTTC | CSAEQGNYGYTF
TRBJ2-3 | few | NA | TRBV20-1 | TGCAGTGCTAGAGAACGGGTCACAGATACGCAGTATTTT | CSARERVTDTQYF
TRBJ2-5 | few | TRBD2 | TRBV11-2 | TGTGCCAGCAGCTTAGAGCGGGGGGGCCTTGGTGCAAATGTCTTC | CASSLERGGLGANVF
TRBJ2-7 | few | TRBD1 | TRBV18 | TGTGCCAGCTCACCCGACAGGGGTATAATCTACGAGCAGTACTTC | CASSPDRGIIYEQYF
TRBJ2-3 | few | NA | TRBV5-1 | TGCGCCAGCTGGGACTCTTACACAGATACGCAGTATTTT | CASWDSYTDTQYF
TRBJ2-1 | NA | NA | TRBV29-1 | TGCAGCGTTGAAGATCGAACGGAGAGCTCCTACAATGAGCAGTTCTTC | CSVEDRTESSYNEQFF
TRBJ2-3 | few | TRBD2 | TRBV11-3 | TGTGCCAGCAGCCCCCCTGCTAGGACTAGCGGTAGCACAGATACGCAGTATTTT | CASSPPARTSGSTDTQYF
TRBJ2-7 | few | NA | TRBV6-5 | TGTGCCAGCAGTTACTCGACGGGGACGGGCTACGAGCAGTACTTC | CASSYSTGTGYEQYF
TRBJ2-1 | few | NA | TRBV20-1 | TGCAGTGCTAGAGACAGGCTACACTACAATGAGCAGTTCTTC | CSARDRLHYNEQFF
TRBJ1-5 | few | NA | TRBV12-3/TRBV12-4 | TGTGCCAGCAGGGGGTTGAGGCAGGGTCAGCCCCAGCATTTT | CASRGLRQGQPQHF
TRBJ2-5 | few | NA | TRBV12-3/TRBV12-4 | TGTGCCAGCAGCCCCGCGTGGGACCAAGAGACCCAGTACTTC | CASSPAWDQETQYF
TRBJ2-5 | NA | NA | TRBV28 | TGTGCCACCAGGGGTGAAAACCAAGAGACCCAGTACTTC | CATRGENQETQYF
TRBJ2-2 | few | TRBD2 | TRBV5-1 | TGCGCCAGCAGCTCCGGACTAGCGGGGGCAACGAACACCGGGGAGCTGTTTTTT | CASSSGLAGATNTGELFF
TRBJ1-1 | NA | NA | TRBV4-1 | TGCGCCAGCAGCCAAGATCCATTCTCGGCGGAGATGAACACTGAAGCTTTCTTT | CASSQDPFSAEMNTEAFF
TRBJ2-3 | NA | NA | TRBV12-3/TRBV12-4 | TGTGCCAGCAGTTTAGGGGGGCCCTCAGATACGCAGTATTTT | CASSLGGPSDTQYF
TRBJ1-6 | NA | NA | TRBV12-3/TRBV12-4 | TGTGCCAGCAGACCCCGGTCCGGGGATAATTCACCCCTCCACTTT | CASRPRSGDNSPLHF
TRBJ2-2 | few | TRBD1 | TRBV5-1 | TGCGCCAGCAGCCTCCAGGGGGCCTCGGGGGAGCTGTTTTTT | CASSLQGASGELFF
TRBJ1-1 | NA | TRBD1 | TRBV20-1 | TGCAGTGCTAAAACAGGGGCGGCTGAAGCTTTCTTT | CSAKTGAAEAFF
TRBJ2-1 | many | TRBD2 | TRBV3-1 | TGTGCCAGCAGCCGAGGAGCGGGGTACAATGAGCAGTTCTTC | CASSRGAGYNEQFF
TRBJ1-2 | few | TRBD1 | TRBV4-3 | TGCGCCAGCAGCTCCGGGACAGGGGGCCGCTATAGCTATGGCTACACCTTC | CASSSGTGGRYSYGYTF
TRBJ2-5 | NA | NA | TRBV18 | TGTGCCAGCTCAGGCACGGAGGGTCTGAAGACCCAGTACTTC | CASSGTEGLKTQYF
TRBJ2-5 | NA | NA | TRBV7-2 | TGTGCCAGCAGCCCTCCAGGGAACCAAGAGACCCAGTACTTC | CASSPPGNQETQYF
TRBJ1-3 | NA | NA | TRBV7-6 | TGTGCCAGCAGCTTATCATGGAGCTCTGGAAACACCATATATTTT | CASSLSWSSGNTIYF
TRBJ1-3 | few | NA | TRBV3-1 | TGTGCCAGCAGCCTTGGAGGACGGACGGCTGGAAACACCATATATTTT | CASSLGGRTAGNTIYF
TRBJ2-7 | few | NA | TRBV20-1 | TGCAGTGCTAGAACCGACCTTCGACGAACGGGCGAGCAGTACTTC | CSARTDLRRTGEQYF
TRBJ1-2 | NA | NA | TRBV27 | TGTGCCAGCAGTTTAAGGCCCGGCCAGGGGTGGTATGGCTACACCTTC | CASSLRPGQGWYGYTF
TRBJ2-2 | many | NA | TRBV12-3/TRBV12-4 | TGTGCCAGCAAACCGGGACAAAACTCCGGGGAGCTGTTTTTT | CASKPGQNSGELFF
TRBJ2-1 | NA | NA | TRBV20-1 | TGCAGTGCGGTTCGCAGGGACATAAGCTCCTACAATGAGCAGTTCTTC | CSAVRRDISSYNEQFF
TRBJ1-2 | few | NA | TRBV27 | TGTGCCAGCAGTTTCGGTCTCCTGGGTCCCTATAGCTTC | CASSFGLLGPYSF
TRBJ2-1 | NA | NA | TRBV6-5 | TGTGCCAGCAGTTTCTTGCAGGGGTGGAATGAGCAGTTCTTC | CASSFLQGWNEQFF
TRBJ2-1 | NA | NA | TRBV20-1 | TGCAGTGCTAGTTTCAACCTCGTCAATGAGCAGTTCTTC | CSASFNLVNEQFF
TRBJ1-5 | few | NA | TRBV4-2 | TGTGCCAGCAGCCAAGCTTTACATAGCAATCAGCCCCAGCATTTT | CASSQALHSNQPQHF
TRBJ2-3 | few | NA | TRBV4-1 | TGCGCCAGCAGCCAACAGGACCTCATCAGCACAGATACGCAGTATTTT | CASSQQDLISTDTQYF
TRBJ2-3 | NA | NA | TRBV5-1 | TGCGCCAGCAGCGTTCTCAGGGAGACAGATACGCAGTATTTT | CASSVLRETDTQYF
TRBJ2-3 | few | TRBD2 | TRBV30 | TGTGCCTGGAGCGAAACTAGCGGGGGAGGGGATACGCAGTATTTT | CAWSETSGGGDTQYF
TRBJ2-5 | once | TRBD2 | TRBV20-1 | TGCAGTGCTAGAGCTGGCGGGGGGGAAGAGACCCAGTACTTC | CSARAGGGEETQYF
TRBJ2-3 | NA | NA | TRBV27 | TGTGCCAGCAGTCCTAGACTAGGAGCGGGCACAGATACGCAGTATTTT | CASSPRLGAGTDTQYF
TRBJ2-2 | few | TRBD1 | TRBV14 | TGTGCCAGCAGCCGGGGGACAGGACGGACCGGGGAGCTGTTTTTT | CASSRGTGRTGELFF
TRBJ2-7 | few | NA | TRBV6-2/TRBV6-3 | TGTGCCAGCAGCCAGGACGTCGGTTTCTACGAGCAGTACTTC | CASSQDVGFYEQYF
TRBJ1-1 | few | NA | TRBV6-2/TRBV6-3 | TGTGCCAGCAGTTACCTACCAGGGGCGGGCACTGAAGCTTTCTTT | CASSYLPGAGTEAFF
TRBJ2-5 | NA | NA | TRBV12-3/TRBV12-4 | TGTGCCAGCAGTTTTCGCCAAGAGACCCAGTACTTC | CASSFRQETQYF
TRBJ2-2 | NA | NA | TRBV7-9 | TGTGCCAGCAGCTTCGGACGTGGAAACACCGGGGAGCTGTTTTTT | CASSFGRGNTGELFF